The clone carrying this TCR beta chain was observed once. The data are from a study of T cell changes during pregnancy in multiple sclerosis. J gave up 7 bases and V 2 bases, and 1 base lay outside the gene matches. Looked up from germline, CDR1 is SGHNT and CDR2 is YYREEE (reference sequence). The CDR3 contains 15 residues. Assay used: immunoSEQ multiplex PCR; TCRdb lists only in-frame clones, some missing. The sample carries tens of thousands of clones, around nine tenths recorded once. The genes are TRBV5-4 and TRBJ2-1; 15 nucleotides match TRBD2. Sequenced here: CD8+ T cells from peripheral blood mononuclear cells, sampled in the first trimester of pregnancy. The TCR comes from a female donor with multiple sclerosis, enrolled in a pregnancy study. CDR3 sequence: CASSFGTSGRNEQFF. CDR3 DNA: TGTGCCAGCAGCTTTGGGACTAGCGGGAGGAATGAGCAGTTCTTC.